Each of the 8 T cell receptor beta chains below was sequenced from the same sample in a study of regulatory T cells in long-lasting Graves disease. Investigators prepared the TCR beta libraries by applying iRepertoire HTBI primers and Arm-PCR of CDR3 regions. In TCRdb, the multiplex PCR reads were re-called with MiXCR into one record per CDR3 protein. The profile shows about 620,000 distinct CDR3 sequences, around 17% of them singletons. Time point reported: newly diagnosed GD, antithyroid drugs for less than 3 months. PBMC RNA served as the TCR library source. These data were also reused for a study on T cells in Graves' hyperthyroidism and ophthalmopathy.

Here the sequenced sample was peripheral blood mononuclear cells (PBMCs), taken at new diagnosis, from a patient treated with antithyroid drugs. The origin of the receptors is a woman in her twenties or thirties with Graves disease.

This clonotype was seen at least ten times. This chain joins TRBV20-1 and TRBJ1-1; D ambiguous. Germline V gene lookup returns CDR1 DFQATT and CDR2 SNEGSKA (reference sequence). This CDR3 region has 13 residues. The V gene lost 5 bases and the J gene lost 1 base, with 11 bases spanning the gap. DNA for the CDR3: TGCAGTGCTCAGGACCCGAAGAACACTGAAGCTTTCTTT. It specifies CSAQDPKNTEAFF.

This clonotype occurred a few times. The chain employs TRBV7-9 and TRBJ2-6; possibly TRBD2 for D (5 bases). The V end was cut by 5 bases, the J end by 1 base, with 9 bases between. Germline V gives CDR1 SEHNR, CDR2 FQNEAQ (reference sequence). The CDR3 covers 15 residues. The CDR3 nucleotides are TGTGCCAGCAGCCTCCGGGAATCTGGGGCCAACGTCCTGACTTTC. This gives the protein CASSLRESGANVLTF.

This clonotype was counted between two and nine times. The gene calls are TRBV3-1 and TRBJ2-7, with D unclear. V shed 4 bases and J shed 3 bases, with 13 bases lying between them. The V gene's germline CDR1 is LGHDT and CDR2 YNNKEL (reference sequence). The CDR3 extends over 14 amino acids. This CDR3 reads CASSREFGNYEQYF. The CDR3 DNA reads TGTGCCAGCAGCCGTGAATTTGGTAACTACGAGCAGTACTTC.

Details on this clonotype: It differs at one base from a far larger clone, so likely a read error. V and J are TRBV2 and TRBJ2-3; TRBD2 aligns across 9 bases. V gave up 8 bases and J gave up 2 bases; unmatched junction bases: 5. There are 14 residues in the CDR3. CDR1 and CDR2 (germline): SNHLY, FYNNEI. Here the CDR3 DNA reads TGTGCCAGCGGAGGGACTAGCCACACAGATACGCAGTATTTT. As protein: CASGGTSHTDTQYF. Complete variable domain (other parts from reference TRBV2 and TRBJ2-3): EPEVTQTPSHQVTQMGQEVILRCVPISNHLYFYWYRQILGQKVEFLVSFYNNEISEKSEIFDDQFSVERPDGSNFTLKIRSTKLEDSAMYFCASGGTSHTDTQYFGPGTRLTVL.

This CDR3 is CASSQGGGRLEQYF. The CDR3 nucleotides are TGTGCCAGCAGCCAGGGGGGTGGAAGACTCGAGCAGTACTTC. This chain links TRBV3-1 with TRBJ2-7; maybe TRBD2 (6 bases). The CDR3 has 14 residues. V was pared by 3 bases and J by 6 bases, with 15 bases between. The germline V gene has CDR1 LGHDT and CDR2 YNNKEL (reference sequence).

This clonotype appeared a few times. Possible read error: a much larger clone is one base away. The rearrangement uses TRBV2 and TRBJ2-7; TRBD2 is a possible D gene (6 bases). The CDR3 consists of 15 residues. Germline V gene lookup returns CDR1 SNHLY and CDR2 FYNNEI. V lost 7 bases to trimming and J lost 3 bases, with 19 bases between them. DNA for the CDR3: TGTGCCAGCACCCTAGAGGAGGGACTCTTCTACGAGCAGTACTTC. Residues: CASTLEEGLFYEQYF.

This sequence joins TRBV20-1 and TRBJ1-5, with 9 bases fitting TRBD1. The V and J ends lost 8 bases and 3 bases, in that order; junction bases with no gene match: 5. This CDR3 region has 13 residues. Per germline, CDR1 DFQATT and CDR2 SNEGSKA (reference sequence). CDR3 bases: TGCAGTTCCCGGACAGGGGTCAATCAGCCCCAGCATTTT. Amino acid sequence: CSSRTGVNQPQHF.

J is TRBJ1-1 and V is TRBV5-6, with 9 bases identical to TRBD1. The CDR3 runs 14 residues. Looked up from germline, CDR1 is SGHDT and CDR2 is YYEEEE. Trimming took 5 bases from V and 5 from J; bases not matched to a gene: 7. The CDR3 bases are TGTGCCAGCAGTCACGGACAGGGGTGGACTGAAGCTTTCTTT. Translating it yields CASSHGQGWTEAFF.